This TCR beta chain originates from a study of cytomegalovirus exposure and HLA in healthy donors. On the study more broadly: Most donors, roughly 77% of over 350 genotyped, fell in the Caucasian-associated ancestry cluster. Study results and limitations: A later analysis showed TCR association rates differing by HLA locus, peaking at DRB1 and lowest at HLA-C. In a later analysis, parvovirus B19, influenza, CMV and Epstein-Barr virus appeared linked to several top co-occurrence clusters. Most TCR beta V segments were productive about 87% or about 30% of the time in an earlier analysis.

The CDR3 contains 15 residues. The germline V gene encodes CDR1 LNHDA and CDR2 SQIVND (reference sequence). The PCR made use of 60 Vbeta and 13 Jbeta primers. Using immunoSEQ multiplex PCR, the repertoire was profiled, and TCRdb retains in-frame clones only, with some absent. Found here are just over 150,000 clones, 84% of them singletons; the top ten hold roughly 6.5%. With regard to this clone: The antigen is not known. A junction end diverges from the germline sequence, so it may reflect a read error.

Sequencing was done on a sample of PBMCs. The chain has TRBV19 and TRBJ1-3; TRBD1 might be the D (5 bases). This TCR was sampled from a man between 50 and 59 years old in good health and CMV-seropositive. CDR3 sequence reads: CASSVDRGSGNTIYF. CDR3 in DNA: TGTGCCAGTAGTGTAGACAGAGGCTCTGGAAACACCATATATTTT. Full variable domain (remainder filled in from reference TRBV19 and TRBJ1-3): DGGITQSPKYLFRKEGQNVTLSCEQNLNHDAMYWYRQDPGQGLRLIYYSQIVNDFQKGDIAEGYSVSREKKESFPLTVTSAQKNPTAFYLCASSVDRGSGNTIYFGEGSWLTVV.